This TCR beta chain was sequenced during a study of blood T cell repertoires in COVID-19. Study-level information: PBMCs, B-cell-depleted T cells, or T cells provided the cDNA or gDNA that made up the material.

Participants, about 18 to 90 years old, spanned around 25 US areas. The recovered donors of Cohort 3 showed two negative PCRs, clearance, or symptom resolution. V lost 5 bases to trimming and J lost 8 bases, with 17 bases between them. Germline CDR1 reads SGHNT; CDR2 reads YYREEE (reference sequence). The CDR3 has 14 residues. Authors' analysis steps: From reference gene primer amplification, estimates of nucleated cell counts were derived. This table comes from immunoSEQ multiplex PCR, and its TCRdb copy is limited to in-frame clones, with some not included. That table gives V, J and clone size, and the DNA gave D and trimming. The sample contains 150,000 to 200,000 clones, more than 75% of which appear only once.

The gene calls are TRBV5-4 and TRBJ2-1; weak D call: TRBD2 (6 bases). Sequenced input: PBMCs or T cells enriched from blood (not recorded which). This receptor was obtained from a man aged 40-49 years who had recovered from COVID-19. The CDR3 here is CASSSTPTGDEQFF. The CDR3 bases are TGTGCCAGCAGTTCGACTCCCACGGGAGATGAGCAGTTCTTC. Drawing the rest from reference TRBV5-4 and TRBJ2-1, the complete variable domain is ETGVTQSPTHLIKTRGQQVTLRCSSQSGHNTVSWYQQALGQGPQFIFQYYREEENGRGNFPPRFSGLQFPNYSSELNVNALELDDSALYLCASSSTPTGDEQFFGPGTRLTVL.